The next 19 T cell receptor beta chains were all read from a single sample in a study of T cell responses to AZD1222 COVID-19 vaccine. Assay: immunoSEQ multiplex PCR; the TCRdb copy retains only in-frame clones and omits some. The data contain around 120,000 clones, about 90% of them seen just once; the ten biggest clones take up approximately 10%. This sample comprised peripheral blood, obtained on day 0 of AZD1222 vaccination. These receptors were collected from an adult in good health.

This rearrangement joins TRBV28 to TRBJ2-2; possible D gene TRBD1, 6 bases. The CDR3 spans 13 residues. V was shortened by 7 bases and J by 6 bases, with 12 bases between the two germline ends. CDR1 and CDR2 (germline): MDHEN, SYDVKM. The CDR3 protein is CASNPQGSGELFF. CDR3 DNA: TGTGCCAGCAATCCCCAGGGGTCCGGGGAGCTGTTTTTT.

The gene calls are TRBV9 and TRBJ1-3; 9 bases agree with TRBD1. Germline values: CDR1 SGDLS, CDR2 YYNGEE. The CDR3 runs to 15 residues. The V and J ends lost 4 bases and 2 bases, in that order; junction bases with no gene match: 4. In DNA, the CDR3 is TGTGCCAGCAGCCCCGGACAGGGGCCTGGAAACACCATATATTTT. Translating it yields CASSPGQGPGNTIYF.

V and J are TRBV3-1 (or the pseudogene TRBV3-2) and TRBJ2-6; 10 positions agree with TRBD1. V shed 1 base and J 3 bases; nucleotides not matched to a gene: 6. CDR3 length: 18 amino acids. Germline V gene sequence: CDR1 LGHDT, CDR2 YNNKEL (reference sequence). For the CDR3, the DNA is TGTGCCAGCAGCCAAGGGGACAGGGGTTTGTTTGGGGCCAACGTCCTGACTTTC. This gives the protein CASSQGDRGLFGANVLTF.

This clone came up once. The chain combines TRBV7-6 with TRBJ2-5; 11 bases are shared with TRBD1. V was pared by 4 bases and J by 5 bases, with 6 bases of the junction left unmatched. Germline CDR1 is SGHVS and CDR2 is FNYEAQ. The CDR3 extends over 15 amino acids. The DNA of the CDR3 is TGTGCCAGCAGCTCTGGGACAGGGGGTTGGGAGACCCAGTACTTC. Protein product: CASSSGTGGWETQYF.

On this clone itself: Other DNA sequences in the same sample also yield this CDR3. The CDR3 nucleotides read TGTGCCAGCAGCCTGACAAGGAACACCGGGGAGCTGTTTTTT. It yields the protein CASSLTRNTGELFF. This chain links TRBV5-6 with TRBJ2-2; D gene uncertain. The CDR3 extends over 14 amino acids. V lost 4 bases and J 1 base, leaving 8 bases between the germline ends. Germline CDR1 is SGHDT and CDR2 is YYEEEE.

The rearrangement links TRBV2 to TRBJ1-1, with TRBD1 as a possible D gene (5 bases). In germline, CDR1 is SNHLY, CDR2 FYNNEI. The length of the CDR3 is 13 residues. Trimming took 7 bases from V and 4 from J, leaving 13 bases between them. CDR3 residues: CASIGREGTEAFF. The CDR3 DNA reads as TGTGCCAGCATCGGCAGGGAAGGCACTGAAGCTTTCTTT.

CDR3 nucleotide sequence: TGTGCCAGCAGCTTCGCCGGGGGAATTGAGCAGTTCTTC. This codes for CASSFAGGIEQFF. The rearrangement links TRBV11-2 to TRBJ2-1; TRBD2 might be the D (6 bases). V shed 3 bases and J shed 9 bases, with 12 bases lying between them. Germline values: CDR1 SGHAT, CDR2 FQNNGV. The CDR3 is 13 amino acids.

The V and J genes are TRBV5-1 and TRBJ2-5; TRBD2 matches at 9 bases. The germline CDR1 and CDR2 sequences are SGHRS and YFSETQ. V was pared by 0 bases and J by 7 bases, with 22 bases of the junction left unmatched. CDR3 size: 20 residues. This CDR3 is CASSLAPGRGLADPQGTQYF. CDR3 DNA sequence: TGCGCCAGCAGCTTGGCCCCGGGGCGGGGACTAGCCGACCCCCAGGGGACCCAGTACTTC. Full variable domain (outside the CDR3, taken from reference TRBV5-1 and TRBJ2-5): KAGVTQTPRYLIKTRGQQVTLSCSPISGHRSVSWYQQTPGQGLQFLFEYFSETQRNKGNFPGRFSGRQFSNSRSEMNVSTLELGDSALYLCASSLAPGRGLADPQGTQYFGPGTRLLVL.

The chain recombines TRBV11-3 with TRBJ2-7; 8 bases match TRBD2. This CDR3 comprises 17 residues. Trimming cost V 5 bases and J 2 bases; bases outside gene matches: 14. The V gene's germline CDR1 is SGHNT and CDR2 YENEEA. The CDR3 here is CASSPRGGSGSPYEQYF. DNA for the CDR3: TGTGCCAGCAGCCCTCGGGGGGGGAGCGGGAGTCCCTACGAGCAGTACTTC.

This clone was seen a single time. The V gene is TRBV5-6, the J gene TRBJ2-5, with unresolved D. Trimming cost V 3 bases and J 13 bases, with 25 bases left between them. Germline V lookup: CDR1 SGHDT, CDR2 YYEEEE. The CDR3 is made up of 15 amino acids. As DNA, the CDR3 is TGTGCCAGCAGCTATTGGAACTTGGTTCAGGCAGTAAGGTACTTC. Residues: CASSYWNLVQAVRYF.

The J gene is TRBJ2-3, the V gene TRBV5-4, with 7 bases lining up with TRBD2. CDR3 length: 18 residues. Trimming took 0 bases from V and 3 from J; bases not matched to a gene: 13. Germline CDR1 SGHNT, CDR2 YYREEE (reference sequence). The CDR3 spells CASSLGNLAGAGTDTQYF. CDR3 DNA: TGTGCCAGCAGCTTGGGCAACTTGGCGGGAGCGGGGACAGATACGCAGTATTTT.

The gene calls are TRBV6-5 and TRBJ2-7; TRBD1 aligns across 7 bases. Germline-derived CDR1 and CDR2 are MNHEY and SVGAGI. The CDR3 has 15 residues. V lost 5 bases and J lost 2; bases outside the gene matches: 9. CDR3 in amino acids: CASSPAGTATYEQYF. The CDR3 bases are TGTGCCAGCAGTCCCGCCGGGACAGCGACCTACGAGCAGTACTTC.

V usage is TRBV5-4 and J usage is TRBJ2-7, with D hard to call. There are 13 residues in the CDR3. The germline gives CDR1 SGHNT, CDR2 YYREEE (reference sequence). Trimming removed 2 bases at V and 5 bases at J, with 11 bases between. For the CDR3, the DNA is TGTGCCAGCAGCTTTTGGGGTGGCCACGAGCAGTACTTC. It yields the protein CASSFWGGHEQYF.

V usage is TRBV24-1 and J usage is TRBJ1-5, with TRBD1 as a possible D gene (5 bases). The length of the CDR3 is 15 residues. Trimming took off 4 bases at V and 4 bases at J, with 13 bases between the two ends. Germline V lookup: CDR1 KGHDR, CDR2 SFDVKD. For the CDR3, the DNA is TGTGCCACCAGTGACCCTCGACGGGGGAATCAGCCCCAGCATTTT. Its protein product is CATSDPRRGNQPQHF.

The chain combines TRBV7-3 with TRBJ2-7, with 7 nucleotides matching TRBD2. The length of the CDR3 is 14 residues. The junction had 3 bases not matched to a gene; V was cut back by 2 bases and J by 2 bases. Looked up from germline, CDR1 is SGHTA and CDR2 is FQGTGA. The CDR3 DNA reads TGTGCCAGCAGCTTAGGCGGGGGACCCTACGAGCAGTACTTC. Translated: CASSLGGGPYEQYF.

The V call is TRBV28, the J call TRBJ2-7; weak D call: TRBD1 (5 bases). Germline values: CDR1 MDHEN, CDR2 SYDVKM. The length of the CDR3 is 18 residues. Trimming pared 6 bases from V and 7 bases from J, leaving 31 bases between. The CDR3: CASRELYPATENGPEQYF. As DNA, the CDR3 is TGTGCCAGCAGAGAGCTTTACCCCGCGACAGAAAACGGTCCAGAGCAGTACTTC.

The rearrangement joins TRBV30 to TRBJ1-1, with D possibly TRBD1 on 5 matching bases. Germline CDR1 GTSNPN, CDR2 SVGIG (reference sequence). The CDR3 spans 13 residues. V gave up 3 bases and J gave up 1 base, with 9 bases separating them. The CDR3 bases are TGTGCCTGGAGCCAGGGAACGAACACTGAAGCTTTCTTT. This encodes CAWSQGTNTEAFF.

This clone occurred a few times. The V call is TRBV27, the J call TRBJ2-7, with D possibly being TRBD1 (6 bases). V was clipped by 8 bases and J by 3 bases, with 20 bases between them. There are 15 residues in the CDR3. Germline-derived CDR1 and CDR2 are MNHEY and SMNVEV (reference sequence). The CDR3 protein is CASGLRGEWVYEQYF. Here the CDR3 DNA reads TGTGCCAGCGGCCTCAGGGGCGAATGGGTCTACGAGCAGTACTTC.

The chain is built from TRBV5-1 and TRBJ2-5; 11 bases match TRBD1. Germline CDR1 and CDR2: SGHRS and YFSETQ. J gave up 1 base and V 2 bases, and 13 bases lay outside the gene matches. The CDR3 is 19 residues long. The CDR3 protein is CASSFYRDRGTIFQETQYF. DNA for the CDR3: TGCGCCAGCAGCTTCTACCGGGACAGGGGGACCATTTTCCAAGAGACCCAGTACTTC.